This T cell receptor beta chain derives from a study of shared clonotypes between healthy human individuals. Study-wide background: Two women and a few men aged 18 to 49 served as donors. Study-wide results and limits: It was the non-shared clonotypes that had lower generation probabilities than clonotypes shared by all four donors. Naive subsets typically showed greater estimated richness than memory subsets.

The study drew its donors from healthy HIV-negative adults without recent acute infections or vaccinations. The CDR3 is 13 residues long. Trimming removed 3 bases at V and 4 bases at J, with 7 bases between. CDR1 is SNHLY, CDR2 FYNNEI, per germline. Generated by immunoSEQ multiplex PCR, the TCRdb table keeps only in-frame clones and is missing some. The sample has 2,500,000 or so clones, approximately 93% seen once. To note about this clone: Antigen: not known.

Sequencing was performed on naive CD4+ T cells from PBMCs. The subset is: CD45RA+ positively selected. This receptor was obtained from a man younger than 35 in good health. Some clones in this sample may be carry-over from other donors' samples. The chain links TRBV2 to TRBJ2-1, with D uncertain. Here the CDR3 reads CASSENTYNEQFF. The DNA of the CDR3 is TGTGCCAGCAGTGAGAACACTTACAATGAGCAGTTCTTC.